This T cell receptor beta chain derives from a study of a mutant IDH1 vaccine in newly diagnosed glioma. This clone was seen a single time. Its antigen is undetermined. Documented time point: week 35, safety follow-up. The investigators gave 300 ug of mutant IDH1 20-mer peptide in each vaccine dose, together with topical imiquimod. The CDR3 sequence is 16 residues long. The germline V gene has CDR1 LNHNV and CDR2 YYDKDF (reference sequence). The J segment lost 1 base and the V segment lost 2 bases, leaving 5 bases of the junction unmatched. Clones were read by immunoSEQ multiplex PCR, and TCRdb kept only the in-frame ones, dropping some. The sample has nearly 55,000 clones, approximately 81% seen once.

This clonotype was sampled from a woman between 18 and 30 years old with glioma. This chain uses TRBV15 with TRBJ1-3; 7 nucleotides match TRBD1. The material sequenced was PBMCs, taken from a glioma patient whose treatment included an IDH1 peptide vaccine. CDR3 region: CATSRTTGRSGNTIYF. In nucleotides, the CDR3 is TGTGCCACCAGCAGAACGACAGGGAGGTCTGGAAACACCATATATTTT.